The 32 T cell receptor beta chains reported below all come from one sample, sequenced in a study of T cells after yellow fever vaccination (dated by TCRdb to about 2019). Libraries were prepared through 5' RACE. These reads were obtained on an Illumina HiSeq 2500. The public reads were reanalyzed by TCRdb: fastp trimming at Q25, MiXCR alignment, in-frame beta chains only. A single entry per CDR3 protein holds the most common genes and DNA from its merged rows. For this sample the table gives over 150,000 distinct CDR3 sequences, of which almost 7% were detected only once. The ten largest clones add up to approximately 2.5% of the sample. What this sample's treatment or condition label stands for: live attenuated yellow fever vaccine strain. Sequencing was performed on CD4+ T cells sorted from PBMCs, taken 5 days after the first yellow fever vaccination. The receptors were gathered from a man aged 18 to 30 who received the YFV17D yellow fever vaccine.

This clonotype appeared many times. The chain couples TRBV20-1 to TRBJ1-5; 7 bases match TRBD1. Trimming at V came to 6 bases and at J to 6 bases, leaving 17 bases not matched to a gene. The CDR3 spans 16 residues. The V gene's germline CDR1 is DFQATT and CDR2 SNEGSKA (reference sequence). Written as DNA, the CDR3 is TGCAGTGCGACCGACTTCTTACAGGGGTTGAGTCAGCCCCAGCATTTT. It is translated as CSATDFLQGLSQPQHF.

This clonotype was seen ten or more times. For the CDR3, the DNA is TGCGCCAGCAGCCAGAGGGACAGAGAGTCGTCTGAAGCTTTCTTT. Its protein is CASSQRDRESSEAFF. The chain joins TRBV4-1 to TRBJ1-1; TRBD1 aligns across 7 bases. This CDR3 has 15 residues. CDR1 is MGHRA and CDR2 is YSYEKL in the germline V gene. Unmatched junction bases numbered 10, after V lost 3 bases and J lost 6 bases.

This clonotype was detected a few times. CDR3: CASSGGGIGYTF. Here the CDR3 DNA reads TGTGCCAGCAGTGGAGGGGGAATTGGCTACACCTTC. The chain uses TRBV9 and TRBJ1-2; D might be TRBD1 (6 bases). Between the trimmed V and J ends, which lost 5 bases and 7 bases, there was a span of 12 bases. Germline values: CDR1 SGDLS, CDR2 YYNGEE. The CDR3 spans 12 residues. The complete variable domain, with remaining parts taken from reference TRBV9 and TRBJ1-2, reads DSGVTQTPKHLITATGQRVTLRCSPRSGDLSVYWYQQSLDQGLQFLIQYYNGEERAKGNILERFSAQQFPDLHSELNLSSLELGDSALYFCASSGGGIGYTFGSGTRLTVV.

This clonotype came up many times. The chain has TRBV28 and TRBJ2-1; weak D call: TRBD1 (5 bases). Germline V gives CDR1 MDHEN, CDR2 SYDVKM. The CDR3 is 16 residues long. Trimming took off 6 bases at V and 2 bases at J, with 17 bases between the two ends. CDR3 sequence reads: CASSLSGMGTYNEQFF. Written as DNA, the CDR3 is TGTGCCAGCAGCCTCTCAGGGATGGGGACCTACAATGAGCAGTTCTTC.

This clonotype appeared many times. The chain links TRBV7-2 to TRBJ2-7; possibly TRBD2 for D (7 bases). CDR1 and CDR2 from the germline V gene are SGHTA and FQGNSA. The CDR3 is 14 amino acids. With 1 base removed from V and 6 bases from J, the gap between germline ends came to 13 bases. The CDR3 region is CASSLVKGGREQYV. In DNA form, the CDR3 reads TGTGCCAGCAGCTTAGTAAAGGGGGGGCGCGAGCAGTACGTC.

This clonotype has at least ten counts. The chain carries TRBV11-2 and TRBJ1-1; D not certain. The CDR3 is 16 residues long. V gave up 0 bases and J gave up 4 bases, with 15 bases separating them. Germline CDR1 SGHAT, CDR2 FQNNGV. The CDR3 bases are TGTGCCAGCAGCTTAGACCAAGGACGGGATCTCACTGAAGCTTTCTTT. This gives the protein CASSLDQGRDLTEAFF.

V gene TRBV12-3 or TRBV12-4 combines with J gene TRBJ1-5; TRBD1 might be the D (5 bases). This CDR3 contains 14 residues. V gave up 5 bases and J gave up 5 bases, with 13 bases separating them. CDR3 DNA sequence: TGTGCCAGCAGTCGACGGGACGGAGATCAGCCCCAGCATTTT. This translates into CASSRRDGDQPQHF.

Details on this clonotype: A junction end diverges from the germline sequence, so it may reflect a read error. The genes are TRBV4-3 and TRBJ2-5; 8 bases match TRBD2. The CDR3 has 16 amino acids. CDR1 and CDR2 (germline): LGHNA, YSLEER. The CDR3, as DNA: TGCGCCAGCATCCAAAACACGGGGGGGATCTTAGAGACCCAGTACTTC. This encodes CASIQNTGGILETQYF.

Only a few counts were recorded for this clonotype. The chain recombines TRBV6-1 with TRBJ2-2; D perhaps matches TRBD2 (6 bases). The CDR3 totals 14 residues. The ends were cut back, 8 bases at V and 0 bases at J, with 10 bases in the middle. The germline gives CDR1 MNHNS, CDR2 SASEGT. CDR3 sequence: CASGGRSNTGELFF. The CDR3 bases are TGTGCCAGCGGGGGGAGATCGAACACCGGGGAGCTGTTTTTT.

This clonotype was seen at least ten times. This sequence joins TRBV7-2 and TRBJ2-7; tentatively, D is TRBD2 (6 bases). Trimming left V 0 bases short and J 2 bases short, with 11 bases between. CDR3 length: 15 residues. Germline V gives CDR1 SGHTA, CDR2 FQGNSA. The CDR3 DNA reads TGTGCCAGCAGCTTAGCGGGGGGATCCCCCTACGAGCAGTACTTC. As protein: CASSLAGGSPYEQYF.

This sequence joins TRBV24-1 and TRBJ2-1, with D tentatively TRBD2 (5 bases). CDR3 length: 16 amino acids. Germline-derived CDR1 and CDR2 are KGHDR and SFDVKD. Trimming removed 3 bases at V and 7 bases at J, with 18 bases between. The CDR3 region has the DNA TGTGCCACCAGTGATCCGAGCGGAAATTTTGGTAATGAGCAGTTCTTC. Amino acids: CATSDPSGNFGNEQFF.

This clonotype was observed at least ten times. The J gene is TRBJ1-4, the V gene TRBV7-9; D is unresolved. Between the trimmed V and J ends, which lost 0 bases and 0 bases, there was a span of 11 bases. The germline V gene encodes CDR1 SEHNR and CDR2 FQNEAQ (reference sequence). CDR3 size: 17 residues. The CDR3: CASSLAHPFATNEKLFF. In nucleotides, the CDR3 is TGTGCCAGCAGCTTAGCGCACCCTTTTGCAACTAATGAAAAACTGTTTTTT.

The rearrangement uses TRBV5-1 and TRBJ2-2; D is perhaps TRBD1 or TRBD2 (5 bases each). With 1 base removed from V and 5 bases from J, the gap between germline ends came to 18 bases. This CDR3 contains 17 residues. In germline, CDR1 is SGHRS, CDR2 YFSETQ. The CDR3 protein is CASSLKPQLGATGELFF. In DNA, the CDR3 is TGCGCCAGCAGCTTGAAACCCCAACTAGGGGCGACCGGGGAGCTGTTTTTT.

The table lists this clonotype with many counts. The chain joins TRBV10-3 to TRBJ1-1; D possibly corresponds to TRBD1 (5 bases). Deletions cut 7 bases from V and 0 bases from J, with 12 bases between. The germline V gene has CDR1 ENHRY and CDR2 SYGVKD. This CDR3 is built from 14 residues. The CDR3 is CAITRGGLNTEAFF. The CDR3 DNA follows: TGTGCCATCACCCGCGGGGGTCTGAACACTGAAGCTTTCTTT.

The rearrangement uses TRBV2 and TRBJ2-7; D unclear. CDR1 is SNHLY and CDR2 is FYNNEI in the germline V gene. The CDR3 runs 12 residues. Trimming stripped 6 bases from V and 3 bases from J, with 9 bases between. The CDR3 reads CASSQDIYEQYF. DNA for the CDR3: TGTGCCAGCAGCCAAGACATCTACGAGCAGTACTTC.

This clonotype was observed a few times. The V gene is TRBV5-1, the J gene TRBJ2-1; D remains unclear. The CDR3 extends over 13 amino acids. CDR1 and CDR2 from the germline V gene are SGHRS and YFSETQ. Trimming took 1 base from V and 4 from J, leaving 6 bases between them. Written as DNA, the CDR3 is TGCGCCAGCAGCTTGTACAGTTACAATGAGCAGTTCTTC. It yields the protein CASSLYSYNEQFF.

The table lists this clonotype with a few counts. CDR3 region: CASREGAPWGYTF. The CDR3 nucleotides are TGTGCCAGCCGGGAAGGGGCCCCTTGGGGCTACACCTTC. V gene TRBV6-1 combines with J gene TRBJ1-2; a possible D gene is TRBD1 (5 bases). The CDR3 covers 13 residues. Germline CDR1 is MNHNS and CDR2 is SASEGT. The ends were cut back, 8 bases at V and 8 bases at J, with 18 bases in the middle.

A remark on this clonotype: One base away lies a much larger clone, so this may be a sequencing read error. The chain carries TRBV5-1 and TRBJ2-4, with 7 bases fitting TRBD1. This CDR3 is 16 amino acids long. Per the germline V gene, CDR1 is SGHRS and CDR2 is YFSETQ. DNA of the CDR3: TGCGCCAGCAGCTTTGGGACAGCTAGAGGCAAAAACACTCAGTACTTC. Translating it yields CASSFGTARGKNTQYF.

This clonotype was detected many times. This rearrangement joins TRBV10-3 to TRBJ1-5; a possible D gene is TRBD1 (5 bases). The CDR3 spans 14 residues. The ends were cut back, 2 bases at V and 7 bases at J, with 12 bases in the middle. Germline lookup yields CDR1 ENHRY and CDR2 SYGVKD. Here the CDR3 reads CAISEVSGRQPQHF. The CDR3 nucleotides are TGTGCCATCAGTGAGGTTTCAGGGCGCCAGCCCCAGCATTTT.

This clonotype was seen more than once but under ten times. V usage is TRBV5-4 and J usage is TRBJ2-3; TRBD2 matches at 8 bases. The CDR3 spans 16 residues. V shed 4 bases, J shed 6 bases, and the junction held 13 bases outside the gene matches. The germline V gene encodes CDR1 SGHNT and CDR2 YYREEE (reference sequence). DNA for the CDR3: TGTGCCAGCAGCCCACCGGCGGGGGGCCAATTTGATACGCAGTATTTT. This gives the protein CASSPPAGGQFDTQYF.

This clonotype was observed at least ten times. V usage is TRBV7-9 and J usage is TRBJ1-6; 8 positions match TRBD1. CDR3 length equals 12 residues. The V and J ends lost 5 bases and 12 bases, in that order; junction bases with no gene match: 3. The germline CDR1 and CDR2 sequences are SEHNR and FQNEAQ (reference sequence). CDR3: CASSTTGGPLHF. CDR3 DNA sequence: TGTGCCAGCAGCACCACAGGGGGACCCCTCCACTTT.

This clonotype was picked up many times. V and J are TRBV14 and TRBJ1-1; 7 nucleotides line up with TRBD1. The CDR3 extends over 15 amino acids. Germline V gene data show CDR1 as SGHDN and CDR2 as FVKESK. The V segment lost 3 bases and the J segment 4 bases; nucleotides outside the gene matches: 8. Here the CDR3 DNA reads TGTGCCAGCAGCCACCTACAGGGGTGGGGCACTGAAGCTTTCTTT. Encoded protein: CASSHLQGWGTEAFF.

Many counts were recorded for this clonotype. The CDR3 region has the DNA TGTGCCAGCAGTTACTCCGGAGGGGGGTACACCGGGGAGCTGTTTTTT. This codes for CASSYSGGGYTGELFF. This chain connects TRBV6-5 to TRBJ2-2, with D tentatively TRBD1 or TRBD2 (6 bases each). CDR3 length: 16 amino acids. Trimming removed 0 bases at V and 3 bases at J, with 11 bases between. CDR1 is MNHEY and CDR2 is SVGAGI in the germline V gene.

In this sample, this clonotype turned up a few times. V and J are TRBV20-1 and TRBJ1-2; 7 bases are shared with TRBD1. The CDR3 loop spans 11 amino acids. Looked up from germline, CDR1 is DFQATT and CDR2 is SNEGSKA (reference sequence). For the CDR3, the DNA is TGCGTCCTTTGGGAGGGGGCTAGCTACACCTTC. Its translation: CVLWEGASYTF.

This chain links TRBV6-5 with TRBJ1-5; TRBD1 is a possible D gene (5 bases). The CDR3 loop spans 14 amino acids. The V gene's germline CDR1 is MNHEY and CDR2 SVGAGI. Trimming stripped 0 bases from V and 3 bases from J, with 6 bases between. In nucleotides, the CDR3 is TGTGCCAGCAGTTACTCGACAGTCAATCAGCCCCAGCATTTT. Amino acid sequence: CASSYSTVNQPQHF.

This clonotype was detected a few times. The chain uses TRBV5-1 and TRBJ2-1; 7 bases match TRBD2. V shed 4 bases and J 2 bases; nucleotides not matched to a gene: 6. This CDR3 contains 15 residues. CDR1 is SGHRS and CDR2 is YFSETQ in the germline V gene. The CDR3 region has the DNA TGCGCCAGCAGCGCGGGGGACCTCGCCTACAATGAGCAGTTCTTC. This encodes CASSAGDLAYNEQFF. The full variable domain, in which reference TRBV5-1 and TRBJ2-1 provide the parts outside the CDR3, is KAGVTQTPRYLIKTRGQQVTLSCSPISGHRSVSWYQQTPGQGLQFLFEYFSETQRNKGNFPGRFSGRQFSNSRSEMNVSTLELGDSALYLCASSAGDLAYNEQFFGPGTRLTVL.

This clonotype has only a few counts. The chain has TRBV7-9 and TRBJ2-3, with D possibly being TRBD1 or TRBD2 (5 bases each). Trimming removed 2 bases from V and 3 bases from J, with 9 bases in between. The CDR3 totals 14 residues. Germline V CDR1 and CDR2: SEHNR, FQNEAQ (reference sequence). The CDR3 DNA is TGTGCCAGCAGCTTACTGGGGGTGACAGATACGCAGTATTTT. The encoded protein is CASSLLGVTDTQYF.

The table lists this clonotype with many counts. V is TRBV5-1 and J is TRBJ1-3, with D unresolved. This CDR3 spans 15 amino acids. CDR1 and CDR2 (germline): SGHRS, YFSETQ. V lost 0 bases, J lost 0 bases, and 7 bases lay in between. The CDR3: CASSLDSYSGNTIYF. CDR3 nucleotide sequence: TGCGCCAGCAGCTTGGATAGCTACTCTGGAAACACCATATATTTT.

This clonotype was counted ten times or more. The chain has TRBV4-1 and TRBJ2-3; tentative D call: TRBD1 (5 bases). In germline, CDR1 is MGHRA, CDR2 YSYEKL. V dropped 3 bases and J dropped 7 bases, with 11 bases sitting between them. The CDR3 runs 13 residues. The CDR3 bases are TGCGCCAGCAGCCAGATCAGGGTGAATACGCAGTATTTT. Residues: CASSQIRVNTQYF.

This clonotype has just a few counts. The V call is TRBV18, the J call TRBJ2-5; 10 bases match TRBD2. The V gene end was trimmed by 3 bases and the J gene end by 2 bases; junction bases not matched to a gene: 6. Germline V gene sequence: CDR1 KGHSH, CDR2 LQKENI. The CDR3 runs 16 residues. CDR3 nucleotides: TGTGCCAGCTCACCTACCTCAGCGGGGGGGCAAGAGACCCAGTACTTC. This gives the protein CASSPTSAGGQETQYF.

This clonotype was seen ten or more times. CDR3 residues: CASSVKRGRVPAAYEQYV. The CDR3 DNA reads TGTGCCAGCAGCGTTAAGAGAGGCCGGGTCCCGGCAGCCTACGAGCAGTACGTC. The rearrangement uses TRBV9 and TRBJ2-7; D ambiguous. Germline values: CDR1 SGDLS, CDR2 YYNGEE. The CDR3 has 18 amino acids. The V gene lost 2 bases and the J gene lost 2 bases, with 23 bases spanning the gap.

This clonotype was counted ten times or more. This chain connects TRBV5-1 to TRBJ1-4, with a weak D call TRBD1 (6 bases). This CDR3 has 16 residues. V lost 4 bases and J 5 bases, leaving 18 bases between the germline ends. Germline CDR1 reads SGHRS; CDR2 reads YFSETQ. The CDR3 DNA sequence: TGCGCCAGCAGCATAACGACGGGAACAGGGAATGAAAAACTGTTTTTT. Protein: CASSITTGTGNEKLFF.